The sequence of this TCR beta chain was determined in a study of blood T cell repertoires in COVID-19 (dated by TCRdb to about 2020). Study-level background: The collaborator samples originated in the United States, Italy and Spain and spanned the acute and convalescent phases of COVID-19. The prospective study material was composed of cDNA or gDNA derived from T cells, B-cell-depleted T cells, or PBMCs. Deeply sampled blood TCRbeta repertoires from subjects exposed to, actively infected with, or recovered from COVID-19 were included in the dataset. Nearly every sample came with metadata listing a de-identified subject ID, COVID-19 status, age in years and sex. The samples were drawn from two sources: the first 160 participants of the ongoing ImmuneRACE study, and fewer than 1,500 subjects contributed by 6 global collaborators. The repertoires were released in a freely available public database intended as a resource for research on the immune response to SARS-CoV-2. Where available, HLA class I and class II types were obtained from metadata supplied by the sample provider rather than from assay-based typing. Points the paper makes about the study in general: How much clinical and demographic metadata was included differed by source and by participant, and the metadata was provided uncurated.

From the cysteine up to the phenylalanine, the CDR3 has a length of 16 residues. Of all the DNA, just the CDR3 is kept, 48 bases in frame from base 1. The germline V gene encodes CDR1 MDHEN and CDR2 SYDVKM. V is cut by 0 bases and J by 1 base, and the space between the germline ends is 10 bases. Details on this clone: The antigen it binds to is not known. Per-nucleotide qualities are absent, and no much larger clonotype sits a single base away.

TCRbeta CDR3 regions were amplified from genomic DNA using the immunoSEQ Assay, a bias-controlled multiplex PCR. The original methods were these. The number of nucleated cells in each sample was estimated from the amplification of reference gene primers within the assay. Sequence reads were collapsed and filtered to measure the absolute abundance of every unique TCRbeta CDR3 rearrangement. For each sample, productive Simpson clonality was calculated by taking the square root of Simpson's diversity index across productive rearrangements. Held by TCRdb, this immuneACCESS table contains in-frame sequences only and omits some clones. Under half of the omission traces to an unresolved V gene where checked; the cause of the rest is unknown. For V, J and clone size, that table is used; D and trimming come from the DNA. The sample yields about 280,000 clones; around 88% were counted once. Roughly 6.3% of the sample belongs to the ten largest clones.

In the prospective study, participants were 18 to 89 years old, resided in approximately 25 geographic areas of the United States, and were enrolled through a virtual design. To assign participants to cohorts, the prospective study relied on clinical history that participants themselves reported in a screening survey and a study questionnaire. For ImmuneRACE Cohort 3, a participant was defined as recovered based on two consecutive negative NP/OP PCR tests, clearance by a healthcare professional, or resolution of symptoms. Each participant in the prospective study had whole blood, serum and a nasopharyngeal or oropharyngeal swab collected by mobile phlebotomists. Participants in the prospective study had the option to provide additional blood draws and questionnaires over an approximately 2-month period. Blood samples from the prospective study were shipped frozen or at room temperature prior to DNA extraction.

Recombination linked TRBV28 to TRBJ2-4; a tentative D call is TRBD2 (6 bases match). Sequencing used PBMCs or T cells enriched from blood (not recorded which). The TCR sequence derives from a woman aged 40 to 49 who had recovered from COVID-19. CDR3 sequence: CASSLWTGEAKNIQYF. The nucleotide sequence reads as follows: TGTGCCAGCAGTTTATGGACGGGGGAGGCCAAAAACATTCAGTACTTC.